The 5 T cell receptor beta chains below come from one sample, sequenced in a study of T cells in Graves' hyperthyroidism and ophthalmopathy. It was RNA transcripts that yielded the amplified TCR beta CDR3 regions. Researchers ran a first-round RT-PCR on the TCR CDR3 using the HTBI primer set. TCRdb reprocessed the multiplex PCR reads with MiXCR, giving one entry per CDR3 protein. Among about 560,000 distinct CDR3 sequences listed, approximately 16% were seen once. Sequencing was carried out using blood. All receptors derive from a woman aged 18-29 years with Graves' hyperthyroidism.

This rearrangement joins TRBV7-3 to TRBJ2-3; possible D gene TRBD2, 6 bases. Germline CDR1 reads SGHTA; CDR2 reads FQGTGA. V lost 2 bases to trimming and J lost 4 bases, with 16 bases between them. The CDR3 consists of 16 residues. The CDR3 sequence is CASSLLGSGDPDTQYF. In DNA, the CDR3 is TGTGCCAGCAGCTTACTTGGTAGCGGTGACCCAGATACGCAGTATTTT. The complete variable domain, with remaining parts taken from reference TRBV7-3 and TRBJ2-3, reads GAGVSQTPSNKVTEKGKYVELRCDPISGHTALYWYRQSLGQGPEFLIYFQGTGAADDSGLPNDRFFAVRPEGSVSTLKIQRTERGDSAVYLCASSLLGSGDPDTQYFGPGTRLTVL.

This clonotype occurred a few times. This chain links TRBV6-1 with TRBJ2-7, with D possibly called TRBD1 or TRBD2 (5 bases each). The V gene lost 5 bases and the J gene lost 3 bases, with 17 bases spanning the gap. Germline V gene data show CDR1 as MNHNS and CDR2 as SASEGT. This CDR3 has 15 residues. Written as DNA, the CDR3 is TGTGCCAGCAGTACCCAGACGGGGCCGTACTACGAGCAGTACTTC. It translates to CASSTQTGPYYEQYF.

This chain links TRBV12-3 or TRBV12-4 with TRBJ1-1, with D possibly TRBD1 on 5 matching bases. V gave up 5 bases and J gave up 7 bases, with 17 bases separating them. This CDR3 is 14 amino acids long. For the CDR3, the DNA is TGTGCCAGCAGTAGGACATCCGCGGAGGTTGAAGCTTTCTTT. The encoded protein is CASSRTSAEVEAFF.

This clonotype showed up just once. This chain joins TRBV12-3 or TRBV12-4 and TRBJ2-3; D possibly corresponds to TRBD1 (5 bases). The CDR3 spans 15 residues. Trimming pared 3 bases from V and 3 bases from J, leaving 13 bases between. For the CDR3, the DNA is TGTGCCAGCAGTTTCTTGGGCAGGGTGACAGATACGCAGTATTTT. Amino acids: CASSFLGRVTDTQYF.

This clonotype came up many times. This sequence joins TRBV15 and TRBJ2-5; TRBD1 aligns across 8 bases. The CDR3 extends over 14 amino acids. Germline CDR1 is LNHNV and CDR2 is YYDKDF (reference sequence). Unmatched junction bases numbered 6, after V lost 7 bases and J lost 2 bases. The CDR3: CATTLDRGQETQYF. The CDR3 region has the DNA TGTGCCACCACTTTAGACAGGGGACAAGAGACCCAGTACTTC.